The rows below give T cell receptor beta chains drawn from one sample of a study of CD8 T cells in ankylosing spondylitis. MiXCR, applied by TCRdb to the 5' RACE reads, yields one record per CDR3 protein. The table records 200,000 to 300,000 distinct CDR3 sequences, about 24% of them present only once. The sequenced material came from blood, either unsorted or a sorted T cell fraction (not recorded which). These receptors were obtained from a male donor with ankylosing spondylitis or in good health (not recorded which). Each CDR3 is given with its conserved first and last residue. The D gene is left open where the match is weak. Not every row has a clone size; where given, it reads once, few, many or a size class.

d_call j_call v_call clone_size cdr3_aa cdr3_nt
- TRBJ2-4 TRBV7-2 - CASSTRGGRAKNIQYF TGTGCCAGCAGCACGAGGGGAGGTCGTGCCAAAAACATTCAGTACTTC
- TRBJ1-2 TRBV12-3/TRBV12-4 few CASSSPGRYGYTF TGTGCCAGCAGTTCGCCGGGGCGCTATGGCTACACCTTC
- TRBJ2-1 TRBV6-1 many CASSEDRQFF TGTGCCAGCAGTGAAGATAGACAGTTCTTC
- TRBJ2-1 TRBV20-1 - CSAILLGLARSNEQFF TGCAGTGCTATCCTCCTGGGCCTAGCGAGATCTAATGAGCAGTTCTTC
- TRBJ2-3 TRBV18 - CASSPLGGGADTQYF TGTGCCAGCTCACCGCTCGGAGGGGGCGCAGATACGCAGTATTTT
- TRBJ2-5 TRBV30 - CAWSVGETQYF TGTGCCTGGAGTGTAGGGGAGACCCAGTACTTC
- TRBJ2-2 TRBV5-1 many CASSSSEAGGELFF TGCGCCAGCAGCTCTTCCGAAGCGGGCGGGGAGCTGTTTTTT
- TRBJ2-1 TRBV5-1 many CASSFPQGLLSSYNEQFF TGCGCCAGCAGCTTCCCACAGGGACTTCTCAGCTCCTACAATGAGCAGTTCTTC
- TRBJ2-3 TRBV25-1 - CASRGGLSSDTQYF TGTGCCAGCAGGGGGGGACTGTCGTCAGATACGCAGTATTTT
- TRBJ2-7 TRBV29-1 many CSVEDRVQGTSYEQYF TGCAGCGTTGAAGATCGTGTACAGGGAACATCCTACGAGCAGTACTTC
- TRBJ2-5 TRBV20-1 - CSAPGWVNQETQYF TGCAGTGCCCCGGGGTGGGTCAACCAAGAGACCCAGTACTTC
- TRBJ1-1 TRBV4-1 many CASSQDLSTVNTEAFF TGCGCCAGCAGCCAAGATCTGTCAACCGTGAACACTGAAGCTTTCTTT
- TRBJ2-1 TRBV12-3/TRBV12-4 - CASSTTRGEQFF TGTGCCAGCAGTACCACAAGAGGTGAGCAGTTCTTC
TRBD2 TRBJ2-1 TRBV12-3/TRBV12-4 - CASSLVFGFGTSGGLNEQFF TGTGCCAGCAGTTTAGTGTTTGGGTTCGGGACTAGCGGGGGCCTCAATGAGCAGTTCTTC
- TRBJ2-3 TRBV15 many CATSRGGLADTQYF TGTGCCACCAGCAGGGGGGGATTAGCAGATACGCAGTATTTT
- TRBJ2-5 TRBV7-9 many CASSFTSAQETQYF TGTGCCAGCAGCTTCACAAGTGCCCAAGAGACCCAGTACTTC
- TRBJ2-7 TRBV5-6 - CASTHGRWADEQYF TGTGCCAGCACTCACGGCAGGTGGGCTGACGAGCAGTACTTC
TRBD2 TRBJ2-3 TRBV20-1 many CSGTSGGSTDTQYF TGCAGTGGTACTAGCGGGGGGAGCACAGATACGCAGTATTTT
- TRBJ1-1 TRBV29-1 - CSVERQMNTEAFF TGCAGCGTTGAACGACAGATGAACACTGAAGCTTTCTTT
- TRBJ1-2 TRBV4-1 few CASSQGTAGNGYTF TGCGCCAGCTCCCAAGGAACGGCCGGGAACGGCTACACCTTC
- TRBJ2-7 TRBV28 many CASRVVGSYEQYF TGTGCCAGCCGTGTTGTCGGCTCCTACGAGCAGTACTTC
- TRBJ1-5 TRBV29-1 many CSVVDQSNQPQHF TGCAGCGTGGTGGACCAGAGCAATCAGCCCCAGCATTTT
- TRBJ2-3 TRBV10-3 - CAIRDRVVDTQYF TGTGCCATCAGGGACAGAGTTGTAGATACGCAGTATTTT
- TRBJ1-5 TRBV29-1 many CSVVQGDQPQHF TGCAGCGTTGTCCAGGGAGATCAGCCCCAGCATTTT
TRBD2 TRBJ2-3 TRBV4-1 few CASSQDPSGGARDTQYF TGCGCCAGCAGCCAAGATCCAAGCGGGGGGGCCAGGGATACGCAGTATTTT
- TRBJ2-7 TRBV10-1 few CASSPGTKRFYEQYF TGCGCCAGCAGCCCCGGGACAAAAAGATTCTACGAGCAGTACTTC
- TRBJ1-2 TRBV6-5 - CASSSSVGDYGYTF TGTGCCAGCAGTTCCTCCGTCGGGGACTATGGCTACACCTTC
- TRBJ1-4 TRBV12-3/TRBV12-4 - CASSHPGAEKLFF TGTGCCAGCAGCCATCCAGGCGCTGAAAAACTGTTTTTT
- TRBJ2-4 TRBV10-3 few CAISAGGSNIQYF TGTGCCATCAGTGCTGGGGGGTCGAACATTCAGTACTTC
- TRBJ1-2 TRBV20-1 few CSARDRDNYGYTF TGCAGTGCTAGAGACCGGGACAACTATGGCTACACCTTC
TRBD2 TRBJ2-7 TRBV18 - CASSPGGGSSYEQYF TGTGCCAGCTCACCCGGCGGGGGTAGCTCCTACGAGCAGTACTTC
TRBD1 TRBJ2-2 TRBV6-1 - CASSRDRATGELFF TGTGCCAGCTCCCGGGACAGGGCGACCGGGGAGCTGTTTTTT
- TRBJ2-7 TRBV20-1 many CSARNRVTYEQYF TGCAGTGCTAGAAACAGGGTAACCTACGAGCAGTACTTC
- TRBJ2-7 TRBV12-3/TRBV12-4 few CASSEWGAGNEQYF TGTGCCAGCAGTGAATGGGGGGCGGGGAACGAGCAGTACTTC
- TRBJ2-2 TRBV29-1 - CSVDTTNTGELFF TGCAGCGTTGATACAACGAACACCGGGGAGCTGTTTTTT
- TRBJ2-7 TRBV20-1 - CSAVDTYEQYF TGCAGTGCTGTGGACACTTACGAGCAGTACTTC
TRBD1 TRBJ2-4 TRBV12-3/TRBV12-4 many CASSSGQGTKNIQYF TGTGCCAGCAGTTCCGGACAGGGTACCAAAAACATTCAGTACTTC
- TRBJ2-3 TRBV15 many CATSRGEGTDTQYF TGTGCCACCAGCAGAGGAGAGGGCACAGATACGCAGTATTTT
- TRBJ2-7 TRBV20-1 - CSAPAPSSYEQYF TGCAGTGCTCCGGCCCCGAGCTCCTACGAGCAGTACTTC
TRBD1 TRBJ1-4 TRBV10-3 few CAISDDRVGEKLFF TGTGCCATCAGTGACGACAGGGTGGGAGAAAAACTGTTTTTT
TRBD1 TRBJ1-4 TRBV20-1 - CSARDRQGSEKLFF TGCAGTGCTAGAGATCGACAGGGCAGTGAAAAACTGTTTTTT
- TRBJ2-1 TRBV7-2 - CASSARQGSYNEQFF TGTGCCAGCAGCGCCCGCCAGGGGTCCTACAATGAGCAGTTCTTC
- TRBJ2-7 TRBV7-3 - CASSLKPGFSYEQYF TGTGCCAGCAGCTTAAAGCCAGGGTTTTCCTACGAGCAGTACTTC
TRBD2 TRBJ2-1 TRBV3-1 - CASSLSRPSGAYEQFF TGTGCCAGCAGCCTCTCGCGGCCTAGCGGGGCCTATGAGCAGTTCTTC
- TRBJ2-5 TRBV10-3 many CAISESGQQETQYF TGTGCCATCAGTGAGTCAGGACAGCAAGAGACCCAGTACTTC
- TRBJ2-7 TRBV12-3/TRBV12-4 few CASSATGSLSYEQYF TGTGCCAGCAGCGCCACCGGATCTCTCTCCTACGAGCAGTACTTC
- TRBJ2-1 TRBV10-3 - CAICEGTPEQFF TGTGCCATCTGTGAGGGGACACCTGAGCAGTTCTTC
- TRBJ2-7 TRBV28 many CASRTRRTNYEQYF TGTGCCAGCCGCACACGCCGGACTAACTACGAGCAGTACTTC
- TRBJ2-3 TRBV27 - CASRRLGGPDTQYF TGTGCCAGCAGACGCCTAGGGGGGCCAGATACGCAGTATTTT
- TRBJ2-7 TRBV29-1 many CSVQTGLTGHEQYF TGCAGCGTACAGACCGGATTGACGGGCCACGAGCAGTACTTC